These T cell receptor beta chains were read from a single sample in a study of blood T cells in healthy people across ages. TCRdb reprocessed the 5' RACE reads via MiXCR and lists one record per CDR3 protein. Of 600,000 to 1,000,000 distinct CDR3 sequences in the sample, roughly 25% are singletons; the top ten hold more than 3%. These sequences were also reported in another study, on T cells of mothers and their children.

The sequenced sample was blood. The receptors come from a boy aged 5 to 17 in good health. CDR3s include the opening cysteine and the closing phenylalanine or tryptophan. The D gene is left open where the match is weak. Where a row states a size, it is once, few, many or the class of an expanded clone; other rows omit it.

V gene: TRBV6-2/TRBV6-3; D gene: -; clone size: few; J gene: TRBJ2-7; CDR3 protein: CASSYSGSIYEQYF; CDR3 DNA: TGTGCCAGCAGTTACTCGGGGTCTATCTACGAGCAGTACTTC
V gene: TRBV3-1; D gene: TRBD2; clone size: -; J gene: TRBJ2-5; CDR3 protein: CASRLRGGQAKETQYF; CDR3 DNA: TGTGCCAGCAGACTCCGGGGGGGCCAAGCAAAAGAGACCCAGTACTTC
V gene: TRBV20-1; D gene: -; clone size: -; J gene: TRBJ2-7; CDR3 protein: CSARDPLAGLSYEQYF; CDR3 DNA: TGCAGTGCTAGAGATCCCCTGGCGGGTCTCTCCTACGAGCAGTACTTC
V gene: TRBV10-3; D gene: -; clone size: -; J gene: TRBJ2-3; CDR3 protein: CAISESRSNSGTQMGTDTQYF; CDR3 DNA: TGTGCCATCAGTGAGTCGAGGAGTAATTCGGGTACACAGATGGGGACAGATACGCAGTATTTT
V gene: TRBV5-1; D gene: TRBD2; clone size: -; J gene: TRBJ2-1; CDR3 protein: CASSSAGGNSCNEQFF; CDR3 DNA: TGCGCCAGCAGCTCCGCGGGGGGGAATTCCTGCAATGAGCAGTTCTTC
V gene: TRBV4-1; D gene: -; clone size: few; J gene: TRBJ1-1; CDR3 protein: CASGLLEYTEAFF; CDR3 DNA: TGCGCCAGCGGACTACTGGAGTACACTGAAGCTTTCTTT
V gene: TRBV28; D gene: -; clone size: many; J gene: TRBJ2-7; CDR3 protein: CASSPDRNYEQYF; CDR3 DNA: TGTGCCAGCAGTCCCGACAGAAACTACGAGCAGTACTTC
V gene: TRBV28; D gene: TRBD2; clone size: few; J gene: TRBJ2-5; CDR3 protein: CASSFRRGSGLALETQYF; CDR3 DNA: TGTGCCAGCAGCTTCCGGCGCGGATCGGGACTAGCTTTAGAGACCCAGTACTTC
V gene: TRBV7-9; D gene: -; clone size: few; J gene: TRBJ2-5; CDR3 protein: CASSFTDQGLEIQYF; CDR3 DNA: TGTGCCAGCAGCTTTACCGATCAGGGCCTGGAGATCCAGTACTTC
V gene: TRBV11-1; D gene: TRBD1; clone size: -; J gene: TRBJ2-7; CDR3 protein: CASSQNLGQGGYEQYF; CDR3 DNA: TGTGCCAGCAGCCAGAACCTCGGACAGGGGGGCTACGAGCAGTACTTC
V gene: TRBV23-1; D gene: -; clone size: -; J gene: TRBJ2-4; CDR3 protein: CASRANVAKNIQYF; CDR3 DNA: TGCGCCAGCAGGGCGAACGTAGCCAAAAACATTCAGTACTTC
V gene: TRBV4-3; D gene: -; clone size: -; J gene: TRBJ2-7; CDR3 protein: CASSRDRAGGGEQYF; CDR3 DNA: TGCGCCAGCAGCCGAGATCGGGCAGGGGGAGGCGAGCAGTACTTC
V gene: TRBV27; D gene: -; clone size: few; J gene: TRBJ2-7; CDR3 protein: CASSLTRGTEQYF; CDR3 DNA: TGTGCCAGCAGTTTAACCAGGGGCACCGAGCAGTACTTC
V gene: TRBV28; D gene: -; clone size: few; J gene: TRBJ2-6; CDR3 protein: CASSRSGTGANVLTF; CDR3 DNA: TGTGCCAGCAGCCGGTCAGGGACTGGGGCCAACGTCCTGACTTTC
V gene: TRBV5-1; D gene: -; clone size: few; J gene: TRBJ2-5; CDR3 protein: CASSLATGIQETQYF; CDR3 DNA: TGCGCCAGCAGCTTGGCCACTGGAATCCAAGAGACCCAGTACTTC
V gene: TRBV12-3/TRBV12-4; D gene: -; clone size: few; J gene: TRBJ1-5; CDR3 protein: CASRRSNQPQHF; CDR3 DNA: TGTGCCAGCAGACGCAGCAATCAGCCCCAGCATTTT
V gene: TRBV15; D gene: TRBD2; clone size: -; J gene: TRBJ2-3; CDR3 protein: CATSRILAGVEDTQYF; CDR3 DNA: TGTGCCACCAGCCGAATCCTAGCGGGAGTTGAAGATACGCAGTATTTT